This entry features one T cell receptor beta chain sequence. Antigen specificity is unknown. These data originate in a study of blood T cells in healthy people across ages. Study-level points and caveats: Per-million-T-cell TCR beta diversity fell roughly linearly with age.

V lost 8 bases and J lost 1; bases outside the gene matches: 6. The CDR3 is 14 amino acids. Germline V gives CDR1 WSHSY, CDR2 SAAADI. Together with a sample-barcoded 5' primer, a J-beta primer mix was included in a second PCR lasting roughly 6 to 12 cycles. Each CDR3 protein is one row after TCRdb ran MiXCR on the 5' RACE reads. The sample has 710,000 or so distinct CDR3 sequences, around a fifth seen once. The clonotype comes from a man in his 70s in good health. Sequences were obtained from blood. The V and J genes are TRBV10-2 and TRBJ2-5; TRBD2 matches at 8 bases. The CDR3 is CASGKTSGQETQYF. CDR3 bases: TGCGCCAGCGGCAAAACTAGCGGCCAAGAGACCCAGTACTTC.